Listed here are 28 T cell receptor beta chains from one sample, sequenced in a study of blood T cell repertoires in COVID-19. Repertoires were generated with immunoSEQ multiplex PCR, while TCRdb's copy carries only in-frame clones and drops some. The data show over 300,000 clones, 85% to 90% seen once. The sequenced sample was PBMCs or T cells enriched from blood (not recorded which). These receptors all stem from a woman in her twenties or thirties with acute COVID-19.

The chain uses TRBV27 and TRBJ1-1; tentatively, D is TRBD1 (5 bases). V was shortened by 6 bases and J by 12 bases, with 14 bases between the two germline ends. Per germline, CDR1 MNHEY and CDR2 SMNVEV (reference sequence). This CDR3 is built from 11 residues. The CDR3: CASSSRGRTFF. CDR3 nucleotide sequence: TGTGCCAGCAGCTCAAGGGGTAGGACTTTCTTT.

This clone has only one observation. The chain couples TRBV2 to TRBJ2-5; TRBD2 agrees at 7 bases. Germline values: CDR1 SNHLY, CDR2 FYNNEI. J lost 2 bases, V lost 2 bases, and 8 bases had no gene match. This CDR3 comprises 16 residues. As DNA, the CDR3 is TGTGCCAGCAGTGAATGGCGAGGACTAGATCAAGAGACCCAGTACTTC. Its protein is CASSEWRGLDQETQYF. Drawing the rest from reference TRBV2 and TRBJ2-5, the complete variable domain is EPEVTQTPSHQVTQMGQEVILRCVPISNHLYFYWYRQILGQKVEFLVSFYNNEISEKSEIFDDQFSVERPDGSNFTLKIRSTKLEDSAMYFCASSEWRGLDQETQYFGPGTRLLVL.

J is TRBJ2-7 and V is TRBV12-3 or TRBV12-4; possible D gene TRBD2, 5 bases. Trimming removed 5 bases from V and 3 bases from J, with 8 bases in between. The CDR3 covers 12 residues. The CDR3 spells CASSPGIYEQYF. In DNA form, the CDR3 reads TGTGCCAGCAGTCCGGGGATCTACGAGCAGTACTTC.

CDR3 bases: TGTGCCACCAGTGATTTGACCTCCGGGTCCTACAATGAGCAGTTCTTC. Translating gives CATSDLTSGSYNEQFF. V and J are TRBV24-1 and TRBJ2-1; D not resolved. The CDR3 has 16 amino acids. V was shortened by 0 bases and J by 1 base, with 9 bases between the two germline ends. Looked up from germline, CDR1 is KGHDR and CDR2 is SFDVKD.

V and J are TRBV5-6 and TRBJ1-5; TRBD1 matches at 7 bases. Trimming took 7 bases from V and 0 from J; bases not matched to a gene: 4. Germline V gene data show CDR1 as SGHDT and CDR2 as YYEEEE. The CDR3 has 14 amino acids. In DNA form, the CDR3 reads TGTGCCAGCTCGGGACAGAATAGCAATCAGCCCCAGCATTTT. It is translated as CASSGQNSNQPQHF.

The CDR3 is CASSYTRTGSRGYTF. CDR3 in DNA: TGTGCCAGCAGTTACACCCGGACAGGGTCGAGGGGCTACACCTTC. The chain employs TRBV6-5 and TRBJ1-2; 8 positions match TRBD1. The CDR3 is made up of 15 amino acids. Looked up from germline, CDR1 is MNHEY and CDR2 is SVGAGI. With 2 bases clipped from V and 8 bases from J, the junction kept 10 bases outside the gene matches.

This clone has a handful of counts. In nucleotides, the CDR3 is TGTGCCAGCAGCTCAAGAGGGGGGGGCTATGGCTACACCTTC. Translated, it gives CASSSRGGGYGYTF. The gene calls are TRBV7-2 and TRBJ1-2, with a possible D match to TRBD1 (6 bases). With 4 bases removed from V and 4 bases from J, the gap between germline ends came to 13 bases. Per the germline V gene, CDR1 is SGHTA and CDR2 is FQGNSA. The length of the CDR3 is 14 residues. The full variable domain, with the rest looked up from reference TRBV7-2 and TRBJ1-2, is GAGVSQSPSNKVTEKGKDVELRCDPISGHTALYWYRQSLGQGLEFLIYFQGNSAPDKSGLPSDRFSAERTGGSVSTLTIQRTQQEDSAVYLCASSSRGGGYGYTFGSGTRLTVV.

This sequence joins TRBV29-1 and TRBJ1-2; maybe TRBD1 (5 bases). Trimming stripped 7 bases from V and 0 bases from J, with 9 bases between. Germline V gives CDR1 SQVTM, CDR2 ANQGSEA. The CDR3 is 12 amino acids. CDR3 amino acids: CSGTTANYGYTF. In nucleotides, the CDR3 is TGCAGCGGTACGACAGCTAACTATGGCTACACCTTC. Drawing the rest from reference TRBV29-1 and TRBJ1-2, the complete variable domain is SAVISQKPSRDICQRGTSLTIQCQVDSQVTMMFWYRQQPGQSLTLIATANQGSEATYESGFVIDKFPISRPNLTFSTLTVSNMSPEDSSIYLCSGTTANYGYTFGSGTRLTVV.

The V call is TRBV4-1, the J call TRBJ2-7; 8 bases line up with TRBD1. J gave up 3 bases and V 2 bases, and 6 bases lay outside the gene matches. Per germline, CDR1 MGHRA and CDR2 YSYEKL. The CDR3 length is 15 residues. The CDR3 DNA sequence: TGCGCCAGCAGCCAAAGGGGAGACAGGGGCTACGAGCAGTACTTC. Protein: CASSQRGDRGYEQYF.

V is TRBV2 and J is TRBJ1-2; D is undetermined. This CDR3 region has 14 residues. Trimming removed 7 bases at V and 0 bases at J, with 12 bases between. Germline CDR1 is SNHLY and CDR2 is FYNNEI. The CDR3 spells CASNLRGANYGYTF. For the CDR3, the DNA is TGTGCCAGCAACCTCCGCGGGGCTAACTATGGCTACACCTTC.

The DNA for the CDR3 is TGTGCCACCAGTGATTTTACAGGTTTTACAGATACGCAGTATTTT. Protein: CATSDFTGFTDTQYF. The chain employs TRBV24-1 and TRBJ2-3; weak D call: TRBD1 (5 bases). The V end was cut by 1 base, the J end by 3 bases, with 10 bases between. The CDR3 consists of 15 residues. CDR1 and CDR2 from the germline V gene are KGHDR and SFDVKD.

This chain uses TRBV6-5 with TRBJ2-2, with D possibly TRBD1 on 6 matching bases. The CDR3 runs 14 residues. V lost 8 bases and J 4 bases, leaving 14 bases between the germline ends. The V gene's germline CDR1 is MNHEY and CDR2 SVGAGI. Here the CDR3 reads CASSGRQATGELFF. CDR3 nucleotides: TGTGCCAGCTCAGGCCGACAGGCCACCGGGGAGCTGTTTTTT.

V and J are TRBV4-1 and TRBJ1-2, with D possibly being TRBD1 (6 bases). Germline CDR1 is MGHRA and CDR2 is YSYEKL. This CDR3 has 13 residues. Trimming cost V 0 bases and J 8 bases, with 10 bases left between them. This CDR3 reads CASSQDTGGGYTF. CDR3 sequence (DNA): TGCGCCAGCAGCCAAGATACGGGGGGCGGCTACACCTTC.

This chain links TRBV9 with TRBJ1-4; possible D gene TRBD1, 6 bases. Trimming removed 0 bases from V and 4 bases from J, with 19 bases in between. Germline V lookup: CDR1 SGDLS, CDR2 YYNGEE. The CDR3 totals 18 residues. CDR3 in DNA: TGTGCCAGCAGCGTAGGAGAGGAGTTGGACAGCTTTAATGAAAAACTGTTTTTT. This codes for CASSVGEELDSFNEKLFF.

This clone appeared a single time. V is TRBV27 and J is TRBJ2-3; 9 positions match TRBD2. The CDR3 runs 15 residues. The junction had 8 bases not matched to a gene; V was cut back by 6 bases and J by 4 bases. Germline values: CDR1 MNHEY, CDR2 SMNVEV (reference sequence). The CDR3 loop is CASRNSGGRADTQYF. In DNA form, the CDR3 reads TGTGCCAGCAGGAACAGCGGGGGGAGGGCAGATACGCAGTATTTT.

The chain is built from TRBV11-2 and TRBJ2-7; no reliable D call. The CDR3 runs 11 residues. The germline CDR1 and CDR2 sequences are SGHAT and FQNNGV. V shed 4 bases and J shed 2 bases, with 3 bases lying between them. In DNA, the CDR3 is TGTGCCAGCAGCTCGGCCTACGAGCAGTACTTC. Its translation is CASSSAYEQYF.

This clone was detected a few times. J is TRBJ1-1 and V is TRBV7-8; D gene uncertain. Germline CDR1 reads SGHVS; CDR2 reads FQNEAQ. This CDR3 contains 13 residues. V was pared by 1 base and J by 6 bases, with 9 bases between. CDR3: CASSLVVGAEAFF. CDR3 coding DNA: TGTGCCAGCAGCTTAGTGGTAGGAGCTGAAGCTTTCTTT.

V usage is TRBV2 and J usage is TRBJ2-1, with TRBD2 matching over 14 bases. The CDR3 contains 17 residues. V shed 6 bases, J shed 2 bases, and the junction held 6 bases outside the gene matches. Germline CDR1 is SNHLY and CDR2 is FYNNEI. This CDR3 is CASREGLAGATYNEQFF. The DNA of the CDR3 is TGTGCCAGCAGGGAGGGACTAGCGGGGGCGACCTACAATGAGCAGTTCTTC.

J is TRBJ2-7 and V is TRBV28; 8 bases agree with TRBD1. Germline V gene lookup returns CDR1 MDHEN and CDR2 SYDVKM. Trimming removed 5 bases from V and 2 bases from J; junction bases left unmatched: 8. CDR3 length: 15 amino acids. The DNA for the CDR3 is TGTGCCAGCAGTGGACCGGGACAGGCGACCTACGAGCAGTACTTC. It is translated as CASSGPGQATYEQYF.

The rearrangement joins TRBV3-1 (or the pseudogene TRBV3-2) to TRBJ1-1; 11 bases agree with TRBD1. The V and J ends lost 3 bases and 4 bases, in that order; junction bases with no gene match: 4. Germline CDR1 reads LGHDT; CDR2 reads YNNKEL (reference sequence). CDR3 length equals 15 residues. The CDR3 loop reads CASSQKGQGVTEAFF. CDR3 bases: TGTGCCAGCAGCCAGAAGGGACAGGGGGTCACTGAAGCTTTCTTT.

This rearrangement joins TRBV5-6 to TRBJ1-3; no clear D. From germline, CDR1 is SGHDT and CDR2 YYEEEE. This CDR3 has 15 residues. V gave up 0 bases and J gave up 2 bases, with 9 bases separating them. CDR3 DNA: TGTGCCAGCAGCTTGGTTCCGGGAGCTGGAAACACCATATATTTT. Residues: CASSLVPGAGNTIYF.

V is TRBV18 and J is TRBJ1-2; TRBD1 matches at 9 bases. Looked up from germline, CDR1 is KGHSH and CDR2 is LQKENI. The CDR3 consists of 17 residues. V dropped 6 bases and J dropped 5; count of bases not matched to a gene: 16. The CDR3 region is CASSQYQGTGIFYGYTF. For the CDR3, the DNA is TGTGCCAGCTCCCAGTACCAGGGGACAGGGATATTTTATGGCTACACCTTC.

This clone was seen once. The chain links TRBV30 to TRBJ2-7; possible D gene TRBD1, 6 bases. In germline, CDR1 is GTSNPN, CDR2 SVGIG (reference sequence). The CDR3 has 15 residues. Between the trimmed V and J ends, which lost 0 bases and 4 bases, there was a span of 16 bases. The CDR3, as DNA: TGTGCCTGGAGTGTACGAGTAGCCAGGGGTTACGAGCAGTACTTC. The encoded protein is CAWSVRVARGYEQYF.

The chain uses TRBV5-8 and TRBJ1-2; D is undetermined. CDR3 length: 13 residues. CDR1 and CDR2 from the germline V gene are SGHTS and YDEGEE. With 3 bases removed from V and 1 base from J, the gap between germline ends came to 7 bases. CDR3 loop: CASSSGSNYGYTF. In DNA form, the CDR3 reads TGTGCCAGCAGCTCCGGGAGTAACTATGGCTACACCTTC.

This clone appeared a few times. The DNA for the CDR3 is TGTGCCAGCAGCTTGGGTGTGAGCTCCTACAATGAGCAGTTCTTC. Encoded protein: CASSLGVSSYNEQFF. V gene TRBV5-6 combines with J gene TRBJ2-1; no definite D call. The CDR3 totals 15 residues. V gave up 0 bases and J gave up 0 bases, with 7 bases separating them. The V gene's germline CDR1 is SGHDT and CDR2 YYEEEE.

Comments on this clone: A read error may produce the germline difference seen at one junction end. The chain couples TRBV4-3 to TRBJ1-4, with a weak D call TRBD1 (5 bases). The CDR3 spans 20 residues. Germline CDR1 reads LGHNA; CDR2 reads YSLEER. For the CDR3, the DNA is TGCGCTAGCAGCCTTCGACCCCCGGCGGACACCACTGCAACTAATGAAAAACTGTTTTTT. This gives the protein CASSLRPPADTTATNEKLFF.

The genes are TRBV5-4 and TRBJ2-5; 9 bases are shared with TRBD1. This CDR3 region has 16 residues. Unmatched junction bases numbered 11, after V lost 1 base and J lost 7 bases. The germline CDR1 and CDR2 sequences are SGHNT and YYREEE (reference sequence). CDR3 bases: TGTGCCAGCAGCTTGTTTATAGGGACAGGGACCGGGACCCAGTACTTC. It specifies CASSLFIGTGTGTQYF. Full variable domain (outside the CDR3, taken from reference TRBV5-4 and TRBJ2-5): ETGVTQSPTHLIKTRGQQVTLRCSSQSGHNTVSWYQQALGQGPQFIFQYYREEENGRGNFPPRFSGLQFPNYSSELNVNALELDDSALYLCASSLFIGTGTGTQYFGPGTRLLVL.

The chain has TRBV30 and TRBJ2-2; D gene unclear. Germline values: CDR1 GTSNPN, CDR2 SVGIG (reference sequence). The CDR3 is 14 amino acids. V dropped 0 bases and J dropped 6 bases, with 11 bases sitting between them. CDR3 sequence (DNA): TGTGCCTGGAGTGTATCGGGTTCCGCCGGGGAGCTGTTTTTT. It encodes CAWSVSGSAGELFF.